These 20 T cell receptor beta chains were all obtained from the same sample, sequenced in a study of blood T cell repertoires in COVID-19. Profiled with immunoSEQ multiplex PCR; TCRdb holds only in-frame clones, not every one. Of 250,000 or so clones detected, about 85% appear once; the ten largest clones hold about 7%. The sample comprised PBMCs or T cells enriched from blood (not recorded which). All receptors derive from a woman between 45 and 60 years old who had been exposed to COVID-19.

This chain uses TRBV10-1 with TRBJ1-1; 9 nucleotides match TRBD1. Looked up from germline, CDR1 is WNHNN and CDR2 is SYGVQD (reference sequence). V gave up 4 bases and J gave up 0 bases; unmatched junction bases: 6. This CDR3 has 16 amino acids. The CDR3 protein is CASSATTGGMNTEAFF. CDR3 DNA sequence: TGCGCCAGCAGTGCAACGACAGGGGGTATGAACACTGAAGCTTTCTTT.

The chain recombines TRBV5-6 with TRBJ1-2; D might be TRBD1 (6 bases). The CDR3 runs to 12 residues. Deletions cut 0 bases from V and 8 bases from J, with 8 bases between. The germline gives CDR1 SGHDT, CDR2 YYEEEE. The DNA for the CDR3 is TGTGCCAGCAGCTTGGACAGGGCGGGCTACACCTTC. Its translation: CASSLDRAGYTF.

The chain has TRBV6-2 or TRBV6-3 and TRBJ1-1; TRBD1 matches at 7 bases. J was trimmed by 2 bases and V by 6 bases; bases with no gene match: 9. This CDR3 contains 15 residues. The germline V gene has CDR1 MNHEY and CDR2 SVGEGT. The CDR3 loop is CASSKTGWDNTEAFF. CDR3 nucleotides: TGTGCCAGCAGCAAGACAGGGTGGGATAACACTGAAGCTTTCTTT.

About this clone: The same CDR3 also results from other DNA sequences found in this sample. The CDR3 nucleotides are TGTGCCAGCAGCCAGGGGAGCACTGAAGCTTTCTTT. This sequence encodes CASSQGSTEAFF. The chain is built from TRBV6-5 and TRBJ1-1, with D tentatively TRBD1 (6 bases). Trimming stripped 6 bases from V and 4 bases from J, with 9 bases between. The CDR3 sequence is 12 residues long. Germline V CDR1 and CDR2: MNHEY, SVGAGI.

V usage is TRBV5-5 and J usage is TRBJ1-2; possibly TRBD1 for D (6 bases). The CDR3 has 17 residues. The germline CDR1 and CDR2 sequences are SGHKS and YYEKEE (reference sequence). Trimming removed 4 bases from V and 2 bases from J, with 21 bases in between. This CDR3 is CASSSEWTVVLNYGYTF. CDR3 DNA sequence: TGTGCCAGCAGCAGTGAGTGGACAGTAGTCCTCAACTATGGCTACACCTTC.

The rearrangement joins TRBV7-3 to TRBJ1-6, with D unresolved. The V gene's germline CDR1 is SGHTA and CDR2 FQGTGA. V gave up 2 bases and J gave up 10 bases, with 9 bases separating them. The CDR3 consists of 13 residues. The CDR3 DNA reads TGTGCCAGCAGCTTAGGTTCAGGATCACCCCTCCACTTT. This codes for CASSLGSGSPLHF.

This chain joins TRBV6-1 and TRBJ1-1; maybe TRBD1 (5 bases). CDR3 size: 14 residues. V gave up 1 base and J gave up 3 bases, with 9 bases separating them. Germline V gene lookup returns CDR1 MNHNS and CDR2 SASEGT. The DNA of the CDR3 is TGTGCCAGCAGTGAAGAGCCCAGGGACACTGAAGCTTTCTTT. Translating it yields CASSEEPRDTEAFF.

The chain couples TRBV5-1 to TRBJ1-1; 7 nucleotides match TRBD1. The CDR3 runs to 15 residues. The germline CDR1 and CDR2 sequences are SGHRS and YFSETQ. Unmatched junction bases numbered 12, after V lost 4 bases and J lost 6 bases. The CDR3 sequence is CASSDEGAKGSEAFF. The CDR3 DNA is TGCGCCAGCAGCGATGAGGGGGCTAAGGGGTCTGAAGCTTTCTTT.

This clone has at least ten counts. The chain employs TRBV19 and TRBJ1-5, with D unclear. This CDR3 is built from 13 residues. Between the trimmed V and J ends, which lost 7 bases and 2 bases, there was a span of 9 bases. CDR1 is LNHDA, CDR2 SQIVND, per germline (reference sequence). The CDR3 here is CASNESRNQPQHF. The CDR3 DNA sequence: TGTGCCAGTAACGAGAGTCGCAATCAGCCCCAGCATTTT.

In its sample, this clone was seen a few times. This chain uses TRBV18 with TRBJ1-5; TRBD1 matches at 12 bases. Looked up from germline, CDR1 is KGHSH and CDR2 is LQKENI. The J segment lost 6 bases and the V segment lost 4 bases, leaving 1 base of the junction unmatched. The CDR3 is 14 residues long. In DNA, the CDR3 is TGTGCCAGCTCACGGGACAGGGGGCGTCAGCCCCAGCATTTT. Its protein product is CASSRDRGRQPQHF. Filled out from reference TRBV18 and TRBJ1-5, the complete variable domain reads NAGVMQNPRHLVRRRGQEARLRCSPMKGHSHVYWYRQLPEEGLKFMVYLQKENIIDESGMPKERFSAEFPKEGPSILRIQQVVRGDSAAYFCASSRDRGRQPQHFGDGTRLSIL.

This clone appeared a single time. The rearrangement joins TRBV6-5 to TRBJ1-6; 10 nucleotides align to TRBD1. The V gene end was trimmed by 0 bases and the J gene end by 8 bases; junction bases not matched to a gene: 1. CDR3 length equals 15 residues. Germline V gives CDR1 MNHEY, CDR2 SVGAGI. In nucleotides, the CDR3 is TGTGCCAGCAGTTACTCCGGGACAGGGGATTCACCCCTCCACTTT. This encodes CASSYSGTGDSPLHF.

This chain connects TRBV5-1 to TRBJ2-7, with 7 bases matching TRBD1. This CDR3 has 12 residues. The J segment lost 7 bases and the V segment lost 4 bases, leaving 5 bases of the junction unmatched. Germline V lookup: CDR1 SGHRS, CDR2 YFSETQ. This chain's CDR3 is CASSPTGWEQYF. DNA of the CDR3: TGCGCCAGCAGCCCGACAGGGTGGGAGCAGTACTTC.

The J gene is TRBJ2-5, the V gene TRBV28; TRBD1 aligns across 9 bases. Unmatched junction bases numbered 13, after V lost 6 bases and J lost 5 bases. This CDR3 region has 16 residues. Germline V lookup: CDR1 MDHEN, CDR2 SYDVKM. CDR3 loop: CASRSSGTGLRETQYF. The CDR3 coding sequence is TGTGCCAGCAGGTCATCAGGGACAGGGCTTAGGGAGACCCAGTACTTC.

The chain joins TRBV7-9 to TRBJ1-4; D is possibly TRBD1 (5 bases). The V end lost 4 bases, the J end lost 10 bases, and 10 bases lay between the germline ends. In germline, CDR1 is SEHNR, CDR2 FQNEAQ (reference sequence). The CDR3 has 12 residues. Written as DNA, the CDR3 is TGTGCCAGCAGCTGGGGCACGGGAAAACTGTTTTTT. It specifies CASSWGTGKLFF. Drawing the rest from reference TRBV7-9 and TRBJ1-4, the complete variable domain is DTGVSQNPRHKITKRGQNVTFRCDPISEHNRLYWYRQTLGQGPEFLTYFQNEAQLEKSRLLSDRFSAERPKGSFSTLEIQRTEQGDSAMYLCASSWGTGKLFFGSGTQLSVL.

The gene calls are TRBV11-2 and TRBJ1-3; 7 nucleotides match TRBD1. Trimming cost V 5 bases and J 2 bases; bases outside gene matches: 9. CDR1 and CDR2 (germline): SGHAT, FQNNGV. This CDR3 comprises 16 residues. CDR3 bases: TGTGCCAGCAGCCTCTCTGAGGGGGCAGCTGGAAACACCATATATTTT. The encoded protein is CASSLSEGAAGNTIYF.

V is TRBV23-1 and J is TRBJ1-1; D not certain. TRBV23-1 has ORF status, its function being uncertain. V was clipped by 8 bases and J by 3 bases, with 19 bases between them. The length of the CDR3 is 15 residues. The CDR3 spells CASLSPLWGDTEAFF. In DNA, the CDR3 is TGCGCCAGCCTTAGCCCCCTTTGGGGAGACACTGAAGCTTTCTTT.

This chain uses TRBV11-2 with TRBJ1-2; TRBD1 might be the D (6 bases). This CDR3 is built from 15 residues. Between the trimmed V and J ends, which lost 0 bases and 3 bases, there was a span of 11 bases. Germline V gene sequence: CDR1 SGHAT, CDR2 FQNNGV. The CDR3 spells CASSLEGASYYGYTF. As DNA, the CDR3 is TGTGCCAGCAGCTTAGAGGGGGCGAGTTACTATGGCTACACCTTC. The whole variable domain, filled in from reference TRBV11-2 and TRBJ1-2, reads EAGVAQSPRYKIIEKRQSVAFWCNPISGHATLYWYQQILGQGPKLLIQFQNNGVVDDSQLPKDRFSAERLKGVDSTLKIQPAKLEDSAVYLCASSLEGASYYGYTFGSGTRLTVV.

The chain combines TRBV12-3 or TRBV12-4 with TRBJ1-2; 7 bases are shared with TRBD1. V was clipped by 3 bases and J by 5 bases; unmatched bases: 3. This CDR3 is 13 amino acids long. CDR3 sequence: CASSLGQPYGYTF. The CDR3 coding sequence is TGTGCCAGCAGTTTGGGACAGCCGTATGGCTACACCTTC.

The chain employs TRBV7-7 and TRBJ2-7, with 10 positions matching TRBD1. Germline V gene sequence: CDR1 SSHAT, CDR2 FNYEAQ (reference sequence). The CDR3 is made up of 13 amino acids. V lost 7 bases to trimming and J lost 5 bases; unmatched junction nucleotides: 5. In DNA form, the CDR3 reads TGTGCCAGCACACCCGACAGGGGGCACGAGCAGTACTTC. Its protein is CASTPDRGHEQYF.

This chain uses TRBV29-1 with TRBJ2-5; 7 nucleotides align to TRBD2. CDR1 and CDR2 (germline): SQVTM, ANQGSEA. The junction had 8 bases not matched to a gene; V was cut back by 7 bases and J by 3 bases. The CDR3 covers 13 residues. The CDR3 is CSARLASKETQYF. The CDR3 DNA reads TGCAGCGCGAGACTAGCTTCTAAAGAGACCCAGTACTTC. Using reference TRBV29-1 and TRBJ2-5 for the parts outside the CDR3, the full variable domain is SAVISQKPSRDICQRGTSLTIQCQVDSQVTMMFWYRQQPGQSLTLIATANQGSEATYESGFVIDKFPISRPNLTFSTLTVSNMSPEDSSIYLCSARLASKETQYFGPGTRLLVL.